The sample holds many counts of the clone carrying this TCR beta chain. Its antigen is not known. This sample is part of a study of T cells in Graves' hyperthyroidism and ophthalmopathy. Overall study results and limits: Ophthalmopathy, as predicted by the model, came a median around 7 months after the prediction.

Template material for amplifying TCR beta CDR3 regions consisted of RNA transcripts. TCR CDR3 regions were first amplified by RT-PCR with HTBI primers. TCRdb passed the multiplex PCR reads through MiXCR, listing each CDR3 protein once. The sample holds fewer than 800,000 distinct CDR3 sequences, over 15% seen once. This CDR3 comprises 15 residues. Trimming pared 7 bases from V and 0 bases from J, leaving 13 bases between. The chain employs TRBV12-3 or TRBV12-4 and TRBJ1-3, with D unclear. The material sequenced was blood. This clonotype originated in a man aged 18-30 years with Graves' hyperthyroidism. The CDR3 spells CASTLDGTSGNTIYF. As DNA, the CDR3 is TGTGCCAGCACCCTGGACGGAACCTCTGGAAACACCATATATTTT.